This T cell receptor (beta chain) stems from a study of T cells in Graves' hyperthyroidism and ophthalmopathy. Across the study: Peripheral blood was obtained at initial diagnosis, preceding any treatment. Study-wide results and caveats: Clonotypes that were expanded in thyroid above 0.001 mostly appeared in blood too. Ophthalmopathy onset followed model prediction by a median approximately 6.2 months.

In this sample, this clonotype turned up many times. Antigen unknown. Any patient presenting with uncontrolled infection, other autoimmune disease, pregnancy or lactation was left out. Researchers amplified the TCR beta CDR3 regions from RNA transcripts. First-round RT-PCR of the TCR CDR3 relied on the HTBI primer set. TCRdb re-called the multiplex PCR reads through MiXCR, storing one row per CDR3 protein. The sample shows about 600,000 distinct CDR3 sequences, 14% of them seen only once. Per germline, CDR1 MNHNS and CDR2 SASEGT. This CDR3 spans 16 amino acids. V gave up 8 bases and J gave up 10 bases; unmatched junction bases: 11.

The TCR was taken from a woman between 18 and 30 years old with Graves' ophthalmopathy. V gene TRBV6-1 combines with J gene TRBJ2-1; 16 nucleotides agree with TRBD2. The sequenced material came from blood. The CDR3 DNA is TGTGCCAGCCGCGCCATCCTGGGACTAGCGGGAGGGGAGCAGTTCTTC. Protein product: CASRAILGLAGGEQFF.